The rows below give T cell receptor beta chains drawn from one sample of a study of blood T cell repertoires in COVID-19. Some clones are missing from TCRdb's copy, which holds only in-frame ones; the method was immunoSEQ multiplex PCR. The table shows more than 80,000 clones, with about four fifths occurring only once. Sequencing was carried out using peripheral blood. Receptors were obtained from a woman in her sixties or seventies with acute or convalescent COVID-19. CDR3s include the opening cysteine and the closing phenylalanine or tryptophan. The order of the fields is V gene, clone size, J gene, CDR3 protein. The size entry is marked missing in some rows and otherwise reads once, few, many or a size class.

v_call: TRBV5-3; clone_size: NA; j_call: TRBJ2-1; cdr3_aa: CARQGERFF
v_call: TRBV5-1; clone_size: NA; j_call: TRBJ1-2; cdr3_aa: CASSLEGTLHYGYTF
v_call: TRBV6-5; clone_size: NA; j_call: TRBJ2-5; cdr3_aa: CASGGEETQYF
v_call: TRBV7-9; clone_size: NA; j_call: TRBJ1-3; cdr3_aa: CASSLLMTGGGNTIYF
v_call: TRBV7-8; clone_size: NA; j_call: TRBJ2-7; cdr3_aa: CASSLVSGEQYF
v_call: TRBV7-2; clone_size: NA; j_call: TRBJ2-5; cdr3_aa: CASSFQLGAQETQYF
v_call: TRBV5-1; clone_size: NA; j_call: TRBJ2-3; cdr3_aa: CASSSLKREGPADTQYF
v_call: TRBV28; clone_size: NA; j_call: TRBJ2-7; cdr3_aa: CASSSLTGTLTYEQYF
v_call: TRBV7-2; clone_size: NA; j_call: TRBJ2-1; cdr3_aa: CASSFISLADNEQFF
v_call: TRBV27; clone_size: once; j_call: TRBJ2-1; cdr3_aa: CASSLGTGGRNEQFF
v_call: TRBV6-6; clone_size: NA; j_call: TRBJ2-3; cdr3_aa: CASSSQGPPDTQYF
v_call: TRBV27; clone_size: NA; j_call: TRBJ2-1; cdr3_aa: CASSSSSGRRHEQFF
v_call: TRBV19; clone_size: few; j_call: TRBJ1-1; cdr3_aa: CASMGTGGYRAFF
v_call: TRBV19; clone_size: NA; j_call: TRBJ1-5; cdr3_aa: CASSIAVSSSNQPQHF
v_call: TRBV10-3; clone_size: NA; j_call: TRBJ1-2; cdr3_aa: CAISERGGYGYTF
v_call: TRBV6-2/TRBV6-3; clone_size: NA; j_call: TRBJ2-7; cdr3_aa: CASSYGGANYEQYF
v_call: TRBV13; clone_size: NA; j_call: TRBJ1-3; cdr3_aa: CASSPRDGSGNTIYF
v_call: TRBV19; clone_size: few; j_call: TRBJ1-2; cdr3_aa: CASSMDWAGGYTF
v_call: TRBV5-1; clone_size: NA; j_call: TRBJ1-3; cdr3_aa: CASSLTPRTGDVNSGNTIYF
v_call: TRBV5-1; clone_size: NA; j_call: TRBJ1-1; cdr3_aa: CASSSDINPGEAFF
v_call: TRBV2; clone_size: NA; j_call: TRBJ2-7; cdr3_aa: CASRPGRENYEQYF
v_call: TRBV5-6; clone_size: NA; j_call: TRBJ2-5; cdr3_aa: CASSFRGMEETQYF
v_call: TRBV25-1; clone_size: NA; j_call: TRBJ2-1; cdr3_aa: CASSDPTLTYNEQFF
v_call: TRBV5-1; clone_size: NA; j_call: TRBJ1-4; cdr3_aa: CASSPRTGREKLFF
v_call: TRBV3-1/TRBV3-2; clone_size: NA; j_call: TRBJ1-2; cdr3_aa: CASSHGPTAGGGHLNYGYTF
v_call: TRBV5-6; clone_size: few; j_call: TRBJ2-7; cdr3_aa: CASSLRRASRYEQYF
v_call: TRBV14; clone_size: NA; j_call: TRBJ1-1; cdr3_aa: CASSLLTDRDGYTEAFF
v_call: TRBV3-1/TRBV3-2; clone_size: NA; j_call: TRBJ1-2; cdr3_aa: CASSQVGTGHYGYTF
v_call: TRBV7-2; clone_size: NA; j_call: TRBJ2-2; cdr3_aa: CASSRGQGELFF
v_call: TRBV12-3/TRBV12-4; clone_size: NA; j_call: TRBJ1-6; cdr3_aa: CASSLDRPSALHF
v_call: TRBV6-6; clone_size: NA; j_call: TRBJ2-1; cdr3_aa: CASSVRGTSGRVEQFF
v_call: TRBV6-5; clone_size: NA; j_call: TRBJ1-2; cdr3_aa: CASSTTENYGYTF
v_call: TRBV3-1/TRBV3-2; clone_size: NA; j_call: TRBJ2-5; cdr3_aa: CASSPWTDQETQYF
v_call: TRBV4-2; clone_size: NA; j_call: TRBJ2-7; cdr3_aa: CASSQTSGGFYEQYF
v_call: TRBV15; clone_size: once; j_call: TRBJ1-3; cdr3_aa: CATSRGAPSSGNTIYF
v_call: TRBV6-5; clone_size: NA; j_call: TRBJ1-3; cdr3_aa: CASSLAGRTGNTIYF
v_call: TRBV6-5; clone_size: NA; j_call: TRBJ1-4; cdr3_aa: CASRGAGDTNEKLFF
v_call: TRBV5-4; clone_size: NA; j_call: TRBJ2-5; cdr3_aa: CASSSRGGGRETQYF
v_call: TRBV3-1/TRBV3-2; clone_size: NA; j_call: TRBJ2-7; cdr3_aa: CASSQGTSGNHEQYF
v_call: TRBV6-1; clone_size: once; j_call: TRBJ1-3; cdr3_aa: CASSEGGSGNTIYF
v_call: TRBV7-3; clone_size: NA; j_call: TRBJ2-2; cdr3_aa: CASSLRRALNTGELFF
v_call: TRBV21-1; clone_size: NA; j_call: TRBJ2-1; cdr3_aa: CASSKKPRRRVHNEQFF
v_call: TRBV19; clone_size: NA; j_call: TRBJ1-2; cdr3_aa: CASSPTAFEMTVKYGYTF
v_call: TRBV21-1; clone_size: NA; j_call: TRBJ2-2; cdr3_aa: CASMAGNTGELFF
v_call: TRBV5-1; clone_size: NA; j_call: TRBJ2-2; cdr3_aa: CASSFTSGGYTGELFF
v_call: TRBV15; clone_size: NA; j_call: TRBJ2-1; cdr3_aa: CATSRGGTSGVYNEQFF